Below are 29 T cell receptor beta chains sequenced from a single sample in a study of cytomegalovirus exposure and HLA in healthy donors. Use of 60 Vbeta and 13 Jbeta primers characterized the PCR. Only in-frame clones appear in the TCRdb table, and some are missing; sequencing was by immunoSEQ multiplex PCR. The sample holds some 88,000 clones, approximately 57% seen once. The material sequenced was PBMCs. All receptors come from a woman in her 30s in good health and CMV-seronegative.

The chain uses TRBV5-1 and TRBJ2-1; D is ambiguous. Germline CDR1 SGHRS, CDR2 YFSETQ. This CDR3 comprises 14 residues. V was pared by 7 bases and J by 3 bases, with 14 bases between. The CDR3 reads CASSLESVYNEQFF. In nucleotides, the CDR3 is TGCGCCAGCTCCTTGGAAAGCGTCTACAATGAGCAGTTCTTC.

The chain recombines TRBV7-8 with TRBJ2-7, with TRBD2 identical over 7 bases. The CDR3 runs to 16 residues. V gave up 1 base and J gave up 4 bases; unmatched junction bases: 10. CDR1 SGHVS and CDR2 FQNEAQ come from the germline V gene. CDR3 region: CASSLEFGGVLYEQYF. The CDR3 nucleotides read TGTGCCAGCAGCTTAGAATTTGGGGGGGTTCTGTACGAGCAGTACTTC.

CDR3 in amino acids: CAISESGLAGSTDTQYF. The DNA of the CDR3 is TGTGCCATCAGTGAGTCGGGACTAGCGGGGTCCACAGATACGCAGTATTTT. J is TRBJ2-3 and V is TRBV10-3, with TRBD2 identical over 13 bases. V trimming: 0 bases; J trimming: 2 bases; junction bases outside the gene matches: 2. Germline CDR1 ENHRY, CDR2 SYGVKD. The CDR3 covers 17 residues.

The chain employs TRBV13 and TRBJ2-7; maybe TRBD1 (5 bases). CDR1 PRHDT and CDR2 FYEKMQ come from the germline V gene (reference sequence). Trimming removed 6 bases from V and 0 bases from J, with 21 bases in between. This CDR3 region has 17 residues. DNA of the CDR3: TGTGCCAGCAGGGCGGCCCAGAAGGGGCCCAGCTCCTACGAGCAGTACTTC. The encoded protein is CASRAAQKGPSSYEQYF. Full variable domain (remainder filled in from reference TRBV13 and TRBJ2-7): AAGVIQSPRHLIKEKRETATLKCYPIPRHDTVYWYQQGPGQDPQFLISFYEKMQSDKGSIPDRFSAQQFSDYHSELNMSSLELGDSALYFCASRAAQKGPSSYEQYFGPGTRLTVT.

The CDR3 sequence: CASSPSLGDYGYTF. In nucleotides, the CDR3 is TGTGCCAGCTCACCATCTCTAGGTGACTATGGCTACACCTTC. The chain combines TRBV18 with TRBJ1-2; D is unclear. This CDR3 is built from 14 residues. CDR1 and CDR2 (germline): KGHSH, LQKENI. V was shortened by 2 bases and J by 3 bases, with 10 bases between the two germline ends.

The chain joins TRBV5-4 to TRBJ2-1; 14 bases are shared with TRBD2. V was pared by 4 bases and J by 7 bases, with 4 bases of the junction left unmatched. The CDR3 contains 15 residues. CDR1 and CDR2 from the germline V gene are SGHNT and YYREEE (reference sequence). The CDR3 loop reads CASSSGTSGRNEQFF. In nucleotides, the CDR3 is TGTGCCAGCAGCAGCGGGACTAGCGGGAGAAATGAGCAGTTCTTC.

This clone appeared a few times. This chain links TRBV7-2 with TRBJ2-7; possibly TRBD2 for D (6 bases). The CDR3 sequence is 16 residues long. Trimming cost V 1 base and J 6 bases, with 19 bases left between them. CDR1 and CDR2 (germline): SGHTA, FQGNSA. CDR3 DNA: TGTGCCAGCAGCTTAGTCGATCGACTAGTTCTTCGCGAGCAGTACTTC. Its translation is CASSLVDRLVLREQYF. The full variable domain, rest sourced from reference TRBV7-2 and TRBJ2-7, is GAGVSQSPSNKVTEKGKDVELRCDPISGHTALYWYRQSLGQGLEFLIYFQGNSAPDKSGLPSDRFSAERTGGSVSTLTIQRTQQEDSAVYLCASSLVDRLVLREQYFGPGTRLTVT.

This clone was found a few times. This chain links TRBV6-5 with TRBJ2-5, with TRBD1 as a possible D gene (6 bases). The CDR3 is made up of 16 amino acids. V was trimmed by 2 bases and J by 1 base, leaving 14 bases between them. Germline V CDR1 and CDR2: MNHEY, SVGAGI. CDR3 nucleotides: TGTGCCAGCAGTTACGTATTTACAGGGTCCCAAGAGACCCAGTACTTC. Translating gives CASSYVFTGSQETQYF.

The chain couples TRBV19 to TRBJ2-6; 7 bases are a match to TRBD1. The germline V gene has CDR1 LNHDA and CDR2 SQIVND (reference sequence). The ends lost 7 bases at V and 0 bases at J; junction bases unmatched: 6. The CDR3 sequence is 16 residues long. The CDR3 DNA follows: TGTGCCAGTAACGACAGGGCGTCCTCTGGGGCCAACGTCCTGACTTTC. This sequence encodes CASNDRASSGANVLTF.

This sequence joins TRBV18 and TRBJ1-1, with D hard to call. The CDR3 has 13 residues. CDR1 and CDR2 from the germline V gene are KGHSH and LQKENI. V was clipped by 4 bases and J by 7 bases, with 13 bases between them. CDR3 bases: TGTGCCAGCTCACTCGGTCTGCGGGGTGAAGCTTTCTTT. Its protein product is CASSLGLRGEAFF.

The V call is TRBV7-8, the J call TRBJ2-7; a possible D gene is TRBD2 (6 bases). Germline loops: CDR1 SGHVS, CDR2 FQNEAQ. The CDR3 contains 15 residues. V lost 1 base and J lost 4, with 14 bases in between. The DNA of the CDR3 is TGTGCCAGCAGCTTAGGTTCCGGGAGCTTATACGAGCAGTACTTC. Translating it yields CASSLGSGSLYEQYF.

This chain uses TRBV20-1 with TRBJ2-7, with 7 bases identical to TRBD2. Trimming removed 3 bases from V and 4 bases from J; junction bases left unmatched: 0. Germline assignment: CDR1 DFQATT and CDR2 SNEGSKA (reference sequence). The CDR3 consists of 11 residues. The DNA for the CDR3 is TGCAGTGCTAGGGGGGGGTACGAGCAGTACTTC. Its translation is CSARGGYEQYF.

The chain recombines TRBV6-5 with TRBJ2-7, with 9 bases identical to TRBD1. The germline CDR1 and CDR2 sequences are MNHEY and SVGAGI. Trimming took 4 bases from V and 7 from J; bases not matched to a gene: 11. The CDR3 extends over 15 amino acids. CDR3 in DNA: TGTGCCAGCAGTTCCTCAGGGACAGGGAGGAGGGAGCAGTACTTC. Its translation is CASSSSGTGRREQYF.

In its sample, this clone was seen a few times. This rearrangement joins TRBV5-4 to TRBJ2-3; the match to TRBD2 covers 8 bases. The V and J ends lost 1 base and 5 bases, in that order; junction bases with no gene match: 3. Germline-derived CDR1 and CDR2 are SGHNT and YYREEE (reference sequence). The CDR3 extends over 14 amino acids. The chain's CDR3 is CASSLRGGEDTQYF. The CDR3, as DNA: TGTGCCAGCAGCTTGCGGGGGGGCGAAGATACGCAGTATTTT.

The CDR3 sequence is CASSSLAAGELFF. For the CDR3, the DNA is TGTGCCAGCAGCTCCCTAGCTGCCGGGGAGCTGTTTTTT. The V gene is TRBV7-3, the J gene TRBJ2-2; D might be TRBD2 (5 bases). The V end lost 4 bases, the J end lost 6 bases, and 9 bases lay between the germline ends. This CDR3 is 13 amino acids long. Germline loops: CDR1 SGHTA, CDR2 FQGTGA.

This sequence joins TRBV5-8 and TRBJ2-3, with 7 nucleotides matching TRBD1. V was clipped by 4 bases and J by 0 bases; unmatched bases: 5. The CDR3 has 15 amino acids. Germline V gene sequence: CDR1 SGHTS, CDR2 YDEGEE. CDR3 sequence reads: CASSLTGISTDTQYF. In nucleotides, the CDR3 is TGTGCCAGCAGCCTGACAGGGATAAGCACAGATACGCAGTATTTT. Combining the CDR3 with reference TRBV5-8 and TRBJ2-3 gives the whole variable domain EAGVTQSPTHLIKTRGQQATLRCSPISGHTSVYWYQQALGLGLQFLLWYDEGEERNRGNFPPRFSGRQFPNYSSELNVNALELEDSALYLCASSLTGISTDTQYFGPGTRLTVL.

The V call is TRBV5-6, the J call TRBJ1-1; no firm D call. The CDR3 covers 13 residues. CDR1 is SGHDT, CDR2 YYEEEE, per germline. V was cut by 4 bases and J by 1 base, with 8 bases left in between. The CDR3 sequence is CASSHLRNTEAFF. DNA for the CDR3: TGTGCCAGCAGCCATTTGAGGAACACTGAAGCTTTCTTT.

The V call is TRBV30, the J call TRBJ1-2; D is unclear. V lost 2 bases to trimming and J lost 6 bases, with 16 bases between them. The germline V gene encodes CDR1 GTSNPN and CDR2 SVGIG (reference sequence). CDR3 length equals 14 residues. CDR3 nucleotides: TGTGCCTGGAGTACTACCCCCCTCGGCCATGGCTACACCTTC. Translated: CAWSTTPLGHGYTF.

The rearrangement uses TRBV5-6 and TRBJ2-1, with D maybe TRBD1 (6 bases). Trimming removed 0 bases at V and 2 bases at J, with 9 bases between. The CDR3 extends over 15 amino acids. Per the germline V gene, CDR1 is SGHDT and CDR2 is YYEEEE. The CDR3 here is CASSLGGGPYNEQFF. CDR3 DNA: TGTGCCAGCAGCTTGGGTGGGGGCCCCTACAATGAGCAGTTCTTC.

V usage is TRBV7-9 and J usage is TRBJ2-5; TRBD2 agrees at 7 bases. Germline lookup yields CDR1 SEHNR and CDR2 FQNEAQ (reference sequence). This CDR3 spans 15 amino acids. V was pared by 5 bases and J by 4 bases, with 10 bases of the junction left unmatched. CDR3 region: CASSPKARLAETQYF. The CDR3 DNA sequence: TGTGCCAGCAGCCCAAAGGCGAGACTAGCAGAGACCCAGTACTTC.

This chain connects TRBV4-3 to TRBJ2-7, with 9 bases matching TRBD2. J lost 5 bases, V lost 3 bases, and 8 bases had no gene match. Germline CDR1 LGHNA, CDR2 YSLEER. The CDR3 has 15 residues. CDR3 sequence: CASSHGQSGRHEQYF. In DNA, the CDR3 is TGCGCCAGCAGCCATGGACAGAGCGGGAGGCACGAGCAGTACTTC.

This clone has just one count. The chain carries TRBV11-2 and TRBJ2-1, with a tentative D call TRBD1 (6 bases). The CDR3 contains 15 residues. Germline V gene lookup returns CDR1 SGHAT and CDR2 FQNNGV. The V end lost 1 base, the J end lost 4 bases, and 11 bases lay between the germline ends. CDR3 protein: CASSLGQGQYNEQFF. The CDR3 DNA reads as TGTGCCAGCAGCTTAGGGCAGGGGCAATACAATGAGCAGTTCTTC.

This clone was detected only once. This chain connects TRBV5-1 to TRBJ2-7; D not certain. Trimming pared 1 base from V and 4 bases from J, leaving 21 bases between. Germline CDR1 SGHRS, CDR2 YFSETQ. CDR3 length equals 17 residues. CDR3 residues: CASSLRIPGQFYYEQYF. The CDR3 DNA is TGCGCCAGCAGCTTGAGGATCCCGGGTCAATTTTATTACGAGCAGTACTTC.

The genes are TRBV5-1 and TRBJ2-5, with 9 bases matching TRBD1. Germline CDR1 and CDR2: SGHRS and YFSETQ. The CDR3 loop spans 15 amino acids. V gave up 7 bases and J gave up 1 base; unmatched junction bases: 8. The CDR3: CASHGTGRPQETQYF. The CDR3 bases are TGCGCCAGCCATGGGACAGGGAGGCCCCAAGAGACCCAGTACTTC.

The V gene is TRBV7-2, the J gene TRBJ2-7, with 7 bases that match TRBD2. Trimming cost V 0 bases and J 2 bases; bases outside gene matches: 13. This CDR3 region has 18 residues. CDR1 and CDR2 (germline): SGHTA, FQGNSA. CDR3 bases: TGTGCCAGCAGCTTAGCGAAAAGGAGGCGGGAGTCTGCCTACGAGCAGTACTTC. This encodes CASSLAKRRRESAYEQYF.

This clone was counted between two and nine times. The chain recombines TRBV7-9 with TRBJ2-5; 9 positions agree with TRBD2. The CDR3 runs to 16 residues. Germline lookup yields CDR1 SEHNR and CDR2 FQNEAQ (reference sequence). J lost 5 bases, V lost 2 bases, and 9 bases had no gene match. In nucleotides, the CDR3 is TGTGCCAGCAGCTTATATCTAGCGGGAATTATTGAGACCCAGTACTTC. Protein product: CASSLYLAGIIETQYF.

V gene TRBV5-1 combines with J gene TRBJ2-5, with a possible D match to TRBD2 (6 bases). Trimming removed 3 bases at V and 5 bases at J, with 14 bases between. The CDR3 has 14 residues. Germline values: CDR1 SGHRS, CDR2 YFSETQ. CDR3 residues: CASSSEWGRETQYF. In nucleotides, the CDR3 is TGCGCCAGCAGCTCAGAATGGGGGAGGGAGACCCAGTACTTC.

The chain couples TRBV18 to TRBJ1-2; 7 positions match TRBD1. J lost 4 bases, V lost 5 bases, and 4 bases had no gene match. Germline CDR1 is KGHSH and CDR2 is LQKENI. The CDR3 runs to 13 residues. CDR3 sequence reads: CASSDGQAYGYTF. DNA for the CDR3: TGTGCCAGCTCAGACGGACAGGCCTATGGCTACACCTTC.

The CDR3 DNA reads TGTGCCAGCAGCTTAGCACAATCACTAGCGGGAGGGCGGCAGTTCTTC. This translates into CASSLAQSLAGGRQFF. The chain has TRBV7-2 and TRBJ2-1, with TRBD2 identical over 13 bases. This CDR3 region has 16 residues. Germline V gene lookup returns CDR1 SGHTA and CDR2 FQGNSA. V gave up 0 bases and J gave up 12 bases; unmatched junction bases: 8.